This is a list of T cell receptor beta chains from one sample in a study of graft-versus-host responses after intestinal transplantation. These receptors' antigens are unknown. Assay used: immunoSEQ multiplex PCR; TCRdb lists only in-frame clones, some missing. The sample has 150,000 or so clones, about nine tenths seen once. The sample in question was unstimulated CD4+ T cells sorted from spleen or lymph node cells, obtained before intestinal transplant. The receptors were sampled from a human donor who received an intestinal transplant. CDR3s include the opening cysteine and the closing phenylalanine or tryptophan. A D gene is named only where the DNA matches it firmly. Rows give clone size only sometimes, using once, few, many, or a class for an expanded clone.

V gene: TRBV10-3
D gene: TRBD1
J gene: TRBJ2-7
clone size: .
CDR3 DNA: TGTGCCATCAGTGAGCGAGGACAGGGGGCCTACGAGCAGTACTTC
CDR3 protein: CAISERGQGAYEQYF

V gene: TRBV4-1
D gene: .
J gene: TRBJ1-5
clone size: .
CDR3 DNA: TGCGCCAGCAGCCAAGGAGTCAAGGGGCGGCTGAATCAGCCCCAGCATTTT
CDR3 protein: CASSQGVKGRLNQPQHF

V gene: TRBV28
D gene: TRBD1
J gene: TRBJ1-2
clone size: .
CDR3 DNA: TGTGCCAGCAGTCCCCGGACAGGCCCTTTCTATGGCTACACCTTC
CDR3 protein: CASSPRTGPFYGYTF

V gene: TRBV18
D gene: TRBD2
J gene: TRBJ2-7
clone size: .
CDR3 DNA: TGTGCCAGCTCACCACTGGCGGTGGCTAGCGGGACGGGGGAGCAGTACTTC
CDR3 protein: CASSPLAVASGTGEQYF

V gene: TRBV9
D gene: .
J gene: TRBJ2-4
clone size: once
CDR3 DNA: TGTGCCAGCAGCGGCTCTCCCAACTTAGCCAAAAACATTCAGTACTTC
CDR3 protein: CASSGSPNLAKNIQYF

V gene: TRBV5-6
D gene: .
J gene: TRBJ2-7
clone size: .
CDR3 DNA: TGTGCCAGCAGCTTGGGCTGGAGCTCCTACGAGCAGTACTTC
CDR3 protein: CASSLGWSSYEQYF

V gene: TRBV5-8
D gene: TRBD1
J gene: TRBJ2-3
clone size: .
CDR3 DNA: TGTGCCAGCAGCTTGGGGACAGGGGCCCCCACAGATACGCAGTATTTT
CDR3 protein: CASSLGTGAPTDTQYF

V gene: TRBV18
D gene: .
J gene: TRBJ2-6
clone size: once
CDR3 DNA: TGTGCCAGCTCAAACTACTTGCTTGCGAATCAAGGGGGAGGCAACGTCCTGACTTTC
CDR3 protein: CASSNYLLANQGGGNVLTF

V gene: TRBV5-1
D gene: .
J gene: TRBJ1-2
clone size: .
CDR3 DNA: TGCGCCAGCAGCTTCGGAACAGGGTTGAACTATGGCTACACCTTC
CDR3 protein: CASSFGTGLNYGYTF

V gene: TRBV6-1
D gene: .
J gene: TRBJ1-1
clone size: .
CDR3 DNA: TGTGCCAGCAGCCTACAAAGGAACACTGAAGCTTTCTTT
CDR3 protein: CASSLQRNTEAFF

V gene: TRBV7-3
D gene: TRBD2
J gene: TRBJ2-3
clone size: .
CDR3 DNA: TGTGCCAGCAGCGCTAATCTAGCGGGTGGGGGAGATACGCAGTATTTT
CDR3 protein: CASSANLAGGGDTQYF

V gene: TRBV27
D gene: TRBD1
J gene: TRBJ2-7
clone size: .
CDR3 DNA: TGTGCCAGCAGTTTGGGTGACAGGGCCTACGAGCAGTACTTC
CDR3 protein: CASSLGDRAYEQYF

V gene: TRBV7-9
D gene: TRBD2
J gene: TRBJ2-3
clone size: .
CDR3 DNA: TGTGCCAGCAGCTCCGCCTTTAGCGGGGGCACAGATACGCAGTATTTT
CDR3 protein: CASSSAFSGGTDTQYF

V gene: TRBV28
D gene: .
J gene: TRBJ2-7
clone size: .
CDR3 DNA: TGTGCCAGCACCTTAAACTACGAGCAGTACTTC
CDR3 protein: CASTLNYEQYF

V gene: TRBV11-2
D gene: .
J gene: TRBJ2-7
clone size: .
CDR3 DNA: TGTGCCAGCAGCTGGGAGGGGACAAGCTCCTACGAGCAGTACTTC
CDR3 protein: CASSWEGTSSYEQYF

V gene: TRBV6-6
D gene: TRBD1
J gene: TRBJ1-3
clone size: .
CDR3 DNA: TGTGCCAGCAGTTACCGACAGGGGGCTCGAAACACCATATATTTT
CDR3 protein: CASSYRQGARNTIYF

V gene: TRBV30
D gene: .
J gene: TRBJ1-6
clone size: .
CDR3 DNA: TGTGCCTGGAGTGTACTACAGGGTAGTTCACCCCTCCACTTT
CDR3 protein: CAWSVLQGSSPLHF

V gene: TRBV6-5
D gene: .
J gene: TRBJ1-1
clone size: .
CDR3 DNA: TGTGCCAGCAGTTTCGGGTTCCCTAGCACTGAAGCTTTCTTT
CDR3 protein: CASSFGFPSTEAFF

V gene: TRBV28
D gene: .
J gene: TRBJ2-7
clone size: .
CDR3 DNA: TGTGCCAGCAGCCCTCCTGTTTCCTACGAGCAGTACTTC
CDR3 protein: CASSPPVSYEQYF

V gene: TRBV30
D gene: .
J gene: TRBJ2-4
clone size: .
CDR3 DNA: TGTGCCTGGAGTGTACCCCCCAAAAACATTCAGTACTTC
CDR3 protein: CAWSVPPKNIQYF

V gene: TRBV7-7
D gene: .
J gene: TRBJ2-7
clone size: few
CDR3 DNA: TGTGCCAGCAGCTTAGGGACAGCCTACGAGCAGTACTTC
CDR3 protein: CASSLGTAYEQYF

V gene: TRBV6-5
D gene: TRBD2
J gene: TRBJ2-1
clone size: .
CDR3 DNA: TGTGCCAGCAGTTGGAGTAGCGGGGGGTACAATGAGCAGTTCTTC
CDR3 protein: CASSWSSGGYNEQFF

V gene: TRBV7-9
D gene: .
J gene: TRBJ1-6
clone size: .
CDR3 DNA: TGTGCCAGCAGCTTAGAACAGGGCGGTTATAATTCACCCCTCCACTTT
CDR3 protein: CASSLEQGGYNSPLHF

V gene: TRBV28
D gene: TRBD1
J gene: TRBJ1-2
clone size: few
CDR3 DNA: TGCCTCAAGGGACAGGGGGCGGAGGGCTACACCTTC
CDR3 protein: CLKGQGAEGYTF

V gene: TRBV7-2
D gene: .
J gene: TRBJ1-1
clone size: .
CDR3 DNA: TGTGCCAGCAGCTTAGGGGGGCGTTTCGGTGAAGCTTTCTTT
CDR3 protein: CASSLGGRFGEAFF

V gene: TRBV18
D gene: TRBD1
J gene: TRBJ2-5
clone size: .
CDR3 DNA: TGTGCCAGCTCACCAGGGACAGGGGGGCAAGAGACCCAGTACTTC
CDR3 protein: CASSPGTGGQETQYF

V gene: TRBV30
D gene: .
J gene: TRBJ1-1
clone size: .
CDR3 DNA: TGTGCCTGGAGCCCCACCCTCCCCGGGCCCCGAGTTATGAACACTGAAGCTTTCTTT
CDR3 protein: CAWSPTLPGPRVMNTEAFF

V gene: TRBV19
D gene: TRBD1
J gene: TRBJ2-7
clone size: once
CDR3 DNA: TGTGCCAGTAGCCCGAGACGGACAGGGGGTGGCGAGCAGTACTTC
CDR3 protein: CASSPRRTGGGEQYF

V gene: TRBV18
D gene: .
J gene: TRBJ2-3
clone size: .
CDR3 DNA: TGTGCCAGCTCATCGGAAGGTGCAGGGACAGATACGCAGTATTTT
CDR3 protein: CASSSEGAGTDTQYF

V gene: TRBV7-3
D gene: TRBD1
J gene: TRBJ2-7
clone size: once
CDR3 DNA: TGTGCCAGCAGCCAGGCAGGGGGACGCTCCTACGAGCAGTACTTC
CDR3 protein: CASSQAGGRSYEQYF

V gene: TRBV10-3
D gene: .
J gene: TRBJ2-7
clone size: once
CDR3 DNA: TGTGCCATCAGGGACAAATCCTACGAGCAGTACTTC
CDR3 protein: CAIRDKSYEQYF

V gene: TRBV7-3
D gene: TRBD2
J gene: TRBJ2-1
clone size: .
CDR3 DNA: TGTGCCAGCAGCTTAGACGGGAGGCATTACAATGAGCAGTTCTTC
CDR3 protein: CASSLDGRHYNEQFF

V gene: TRBV7-2
D gene: .
J gene: TRBJ1-3
clone size: few
CDR3 DNA: TGTGCCAGCAGCTTAGCCTCCCGGGAATCTGGAAACACCATATATTTT
CDR3 protein: CASSLASRESGNTIYF

V gene: TRBV19
D gene: TRBD2
J gene: TRBJ2-2
clone size: once
CDR3 DNA: TGTGCCAGTGGACTAGCGGGCTGGAGCGGGGAGCTGTTTTTT
CDR3 protein: CASGLAGWSGELFF

V gene: TRBV5-4
D gene: TRBD2
J gene: TRBJ2-3
clone size: .
CDR3 DNA: TGTGCCAGCAGCCCAAGGGTAGCGGGAGGTAGAGATACGCAGTATTTT
CDR3 protein: CASSPRVAGGRDTQYF

V gene: TRBV9
D gene: .
J gene: TRBJ1-4
clone size: .
CDR3 DNA: TGTGCCAGCAGCGTAGATGGGGGAACTAATGAAAAACTGTTTTTT
CDR3 protein: CASSVDGGTNEKLFF

V gene: TRBV19
D gene: TRBD2
J gene: TRBJ2-2
clone size: .
CDR3 DNA: TGTGCCAGTGGGGCGGGAGGTACCGGGGAGCTGTTTTTT
CDR3 protein: CASGAGGTGELFF

V gene: TRBV7-2
D gene: .
J gene: TRBJ2-7
clone size: .
CDR3 DNA: TGTGCCAGCAGCCAAAAGATAGGGTGGAGTAGCTCTTCCGAGCAGTACTTC
CDR3 protein: CASSQKIGWSSSSEQYF

V gene: TRBV18
D gene: .
J gene: TRBJ2-5
clone size: .
CDR3 DNA: TGTGCCAGCTCACCGACCCAAGAGACCCAGTACTTC
CDR3 protein: CASSPTQETQYF

V gene: TRBV9
D gene: .
J gene: TRBJ1-1
clone size: .
CDR3 DNA: TGTGCCAGCAGCGTCGCAGTGAACACTGAAGCTTTCTTT
CDR3 protein: CASSVAVNTEAFF

V gene: TRBV6-5
D gene: .
J gene: TRBJ2-5
clone size: .
CDR3 DNA: TGTGCCAGCAGCCTCCAGGGGATCCAAGAGACCCAGTACTTC
CDR3 protein: CASSLQGIQETQYF

V gene: TRBV19
D gene: TRBD1
J gene: TRBJ2-7
clone size: .
CDR3 DNA: TGTGCCAGTAGCACTCGCGGACAGGGGAGCTCCTACGAGCAGTACTTC
CDR3 protein: CASSTRGQGSSYEQYF

V gene: TRBV7-9
D gene: .
J gene: TRBJ2-2
clone size: few
CDR3 DNA: TGTGCCAGCAGCTCCAGACAGACTGAGGTGGCGAACACCGGGGAGCTGTTTTTT
CDR3 protein: CASSSRQTEVANTGELFF

V gene: TRBV5-4
D gene: TRBD1
J gene: TRBJ2-3
clone size: .
CDR3 DNA: TGTGCCAGCAGCTTGGACAGGGGTTTTACAGATACGCAGTATTTT
CDR3 protein: CASSLDRGFTDTQYF

V gene: TRBV27
D gene: TRBD1
J gene: TRBJ2-3
clone size: .
CDR3 DNA: TGTGCCAGCAGTAGGACAGGGCCCTCCACAGATACGCAGTATTTT
CDR3 protein: CASSRTGPSTDTQYF

V gene: TRBV10-3
D gene: .
J gene: TRBJ2-7
clone size: .
CDR3 DNA: TGTGCCATCAGCAATTGGACAGGGAGAGCGGGAGCGCTACACGAGCAGTACTTC
CDR3 protein: CAISNWTGRAGALHEQYF

V gene: TRBV6-1
D gene: .
J gene: TRBJ1-1
clone size: .
CDR3 DNA: TGTGCCAGCAGCCAGGGGCGGGACACTGAAGCTTTCTTT
CDR3 protein: CASSQGRDTEAFF

V gene: TRBV18
D gene: TRBD2
J gene: TRBJ2-7
clone size: .
CDR3 DNA: TGTGCCAGCTCACCCCGAGCGGGGGACTACGAGCAGTACTTC
CDR3 protein: CASSPRAGDYEQYF

V gene: TRBV9
D gene: .
J gene: TRBJ2-1
clone size: .
CDR3 DNA: TGTGCCAGCAGCGTAGGCCAGGGCGGTGAGCAGTTCTTC
CDR3 protein: CASSVGQGGEQFF

V gene: TRBV28
D gene: .
J gene: TRBJ1-2
clone size: once
CDR3 DNA: TGTGCCAGCAGTTTCTTGGGCTACGGCTACACCTTC
CDR3 protein: CASSFLGYGYTF

V gene: TRBV5-4
D gene: .
J gene: TRBJ2-1
clone size: few
CDR3 DNA: TGTGCCAGCAGCGGGATCCGGCAGGGTACACGCGATGAGCAGTTCTTC
CDR3 protein: CASSGIRQGTRDEQFF

V gene: TRBV9
D gene: .
J gene: TRBJ2-1
clone size: .
CDR3 DNA: TGTGCCAGCAGCGTAACTCAAGGAGGGTCATACAATGAGCAGTTCTTC
CDR3 protein: CASSVTQGGSYNEQFF

V gene: TRBV7-2
D gene: TRBD1
J gene: TRBJ2-2
clone size: .
CDR3 DNA: TGTGCCAGCAGCTCCCGACAGGGGAACGGGGAGCTGTTTTTT
CDR3 protein: CASSSRQGNGELFF